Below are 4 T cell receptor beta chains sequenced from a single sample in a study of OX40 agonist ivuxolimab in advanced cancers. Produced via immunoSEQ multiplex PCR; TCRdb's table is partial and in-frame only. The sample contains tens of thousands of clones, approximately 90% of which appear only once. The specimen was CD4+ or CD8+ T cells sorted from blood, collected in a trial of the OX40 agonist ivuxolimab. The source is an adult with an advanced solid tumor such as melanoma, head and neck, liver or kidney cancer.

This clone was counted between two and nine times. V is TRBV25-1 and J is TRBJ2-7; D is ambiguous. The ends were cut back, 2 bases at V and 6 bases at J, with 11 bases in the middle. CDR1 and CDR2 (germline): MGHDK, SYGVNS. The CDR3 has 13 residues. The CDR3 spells CASSEHHLSEQYF. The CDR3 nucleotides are TGTGCCAGCAGTGAACACCACCTCTCCGAGCAGTACTTC.

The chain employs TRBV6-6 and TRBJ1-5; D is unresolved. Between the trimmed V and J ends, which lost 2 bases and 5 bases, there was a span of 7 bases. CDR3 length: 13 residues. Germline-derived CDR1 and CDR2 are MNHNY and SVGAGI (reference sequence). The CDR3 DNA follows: TGTGCCAGCAGTTACATTGGTGATCAGCCCCAGCATTTT. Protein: CASSYIGDQPQHF.

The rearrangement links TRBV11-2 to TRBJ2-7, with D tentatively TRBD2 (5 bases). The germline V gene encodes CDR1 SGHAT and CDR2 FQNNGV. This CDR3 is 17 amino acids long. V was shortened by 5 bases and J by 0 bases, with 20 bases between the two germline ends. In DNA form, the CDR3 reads TGTGCCAGCAGCGAATACGCTTGGACGGGATTCTCCTACGAGCAGTACTTC. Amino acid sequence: CASSEYAWTGFSYEQYF.

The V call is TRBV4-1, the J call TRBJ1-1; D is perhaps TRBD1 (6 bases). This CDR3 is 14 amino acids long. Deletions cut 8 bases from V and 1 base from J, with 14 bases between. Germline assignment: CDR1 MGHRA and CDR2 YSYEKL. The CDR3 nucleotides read TGCGCCAGCGGGAGAGGACAGAGGAACACTGAAGCTTTCTTT. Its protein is CASGRGQRNTEAFF.